The 7 T cell receptor beta chains below all came from one sample that was sequenced in a study of CD8 T cells in Susac syndrome. When the RNA was reverse transcribed, random hexamers were used with an input of about 0.5 to 1 ug. Using its own MiXCR run on the immunoSEQ multiplex PCR reads, TCRdb lists one record per CDR3 protein. Of about 130,000 distinct CDR3 sequences listed, 90% to 95% are singletons. The material sequenced was CD4+ T cells from PBMCs. The receptors derive from a human donor in good health.

This sequence joins TRBV29-1 and TRBJ2-4; D gene unclear. V was pared by 4 bases and J by 2 bases, with 9 bases between. Germline V gene sequence: CDR1 SQVTM, CDR2 ANQGSEA. This CDR3 has 13 residues. CDR3 sequence reads: CSVGPDPKNIQYF. Written as DNA, the CDR3 is TGCAGCGTTGGGCCGGATCCCAAAAACATTCAGTACTTC.

The chain recombines TRBV29-1 with TRBJ1-2; no clear D. Looked up from germline, CDR1 is SQVTM and CDR2 is ANQGSEA. V lost 5 bases to trimming and J lost 5 bases, with 9 bases between them. There are 11 residues in the CDR3. The CDR3 region is CSVLDGYGYTF. The CDR3 DNA follows: TGCAGCGTTTTAGATGGGTATGGCTACACCTTC.

V usage is TRBV5-8 and J usage is TRBJ2-2; D remains unclear. V was pared by 3 bases and J by 4 bases, with 19 bases between. Germline V gives CDR1 SGHTS, CDR2 YDEGEE. The length of the CDR3 is 17 residues. In DNA form, the CDR3 reads TGTGCCAGCAGCTCATATATCGGAGCAGGTGGCACCGGGGAGCTGTTTTTT. This encodes CASSSYIGAGGTGELFF.

The rearrangement joins TRBV15 to TRBJ2-3, with D uncertain. The CDR3 is made up of 15 amino acids. The V end lost 0 bases, the J end lost 4 bases, and 11 bases lay between the germline ends. Germline V gene data show CDR1 as LNHNV and CDR2 as YYDKDF (reference sequence). This CDR3 reads CATSRDPPRADTQYF. CDR3 DNA sequence: TGTGCCACCAGCAGAGATCCCCCCCGAGCAGATACGCAGTATTTT.

This chain links TRBV27 with TRBJ2-7, with TRBD1 matching 10 bases. V gave up 5 bases and J gave up 6 bases; unmatched junction bases: 10. The CDR3 covers 15 residues. Germline V CDR1 and CDR2: MNHEY, SMNVEV (reference sequence). The CDR3 reads CASSRAGTGVREQYF. The CDR3 DNA reads TGTGCCAGCAGTCGGGCCGGGACAGGGGTTCGCGAGCAGTACTTC.

The rearrangement uses TRBV3-1 and TRBJ2-5, with D possibly called TRBD1 or TRBD2 (5 bases each). In germline, CDR1 is LGHDT, CDR2 YNNKEL (reference sequence). V was trimmed by 7 bases and J by 5 bases, leaving 11 bases between them. This CDR3 has 12 amino acids. The CDR3 protein is CASTAEGETQYF. The CDR3 bases are TGTGCCAGCACTGCAGAGGGGGAGACCCAGTACTTC.

This chain uses TRBV29-1 with TRBJ2-3, with TRBD2 matching over 8 bases. Germline V gene lookup returns CDR1 SQVTM and CDR2 ANQGSEA. With V trimmed by 3 bases and J by 5 bases, 7 bases remained unmatched. This CDR3 spans 14 amino acids. The CDR3 DNA reads TGCAGCGTTGACACGACTAGCGTAGAAGATACGCAGTATTTT. This sequence encodes CSVDTTSVEDTQYF.